This T cell receptor beta chain was observed in a study of identical twins. A single record per CDR3 protein comes from TCRdb applying MiXCR to the 5' RACE reads. The sample has about 240,000 distinct CDR3 sequences, roughly a tenth seen once. The CDR3 is made up of 17 amino acids. The germline gives CDR1 DFQATT, CDR2 SNEGSKA (reference sequence). V gave up 0 bases and J gave up 1 base, with 15 bases separating them. In this sample, this clonotype turned up many times. The V call is TRBV20-1, the J call TRBJ2-2; possibly TRBD2 for D (6 bases). The sequence was obtained from a man aged 50 or older in good health. The material sequenced was memory T cells sorted from blood. CDR3 residues: CSARDGSWGLNTGELFF. The CDR3 nucleotides read TGCAGTGCTAGAGACGGCTCTTGGGGACTGAACACCGGGGAGCTGTTTTTT.